What follows are 27 T cell receptor beta chains derived from one specimen sequenced in a study of blood T cell repertoires in COVID-19. Libraries were prepared by immunoSEQ multiplex PCR; TCRdb keeps only in-frame clonotypes and omits some of them. The sample records approximately 74,000 clones, roughly 79% being singletons. The source material was peripheral blood. Receptor source: a man in his sixties with acute or convalescent COVID-19.

The chain employs TRBV6-1 and TRBJ2-7; D perhaps matches TRBD2 (7 bases). The CDR3 runs 16 residues. Germline CDR1 is MNHNS and CDR2 is SASEGT. V lost 2 bases, J lost 3 bases, and 17 bases lay in between. CDR3 DNA: TGTGCCAGCAGTGAAAGGGGAGGGGGGGTTATCTACGAGCAGTACTTC. It specifies CASSERGGGVIYEQYF.

This clone was counted a few times. The rearrangement links TRBV5-6 to TRBJ2-7, with a possible D match to TRBD2 (6 bases). V was pared by 6 bases and J by 0 bases, with 13 bases between. This CDR3 is built from 14 residues. Germline CDR1 SGHDT, CDR2 YYEEEE. This CDR3 reads CASKLAGPSYEQYF. CDR3 bases: TGTGCCAGCAAATTGGCGGGGCCCTCCTACGAGCAGTACTTC.

V gene TRBV4-2 combines with J gene TRBJ1-1, with 8 bases fitting TRBD1. Trimming at V came to 2 bases and at J to 4 bases, leaving 9 bases not matched to a gene. This CDR3 has 16 residues. Per the germline V gene, CDR1 is LGHNA and CDR2 is YNFKEQ. CDR3 nucleotide sequence: TGTGCCAGCAGCCAACCACCCGGACAGGGTGGCACTGAAGCTTTCTTT. As protein: CASSQPPGQGGTEAFF.

With respect to this clone: Other DNA sequences in the same sample also yield this CDR3. The rearrangement joins TRBV7-2 to TRBJ1-2; 9 bases are a match to TRBD1. The CDR3 totals 13 residues. V shed 5 bases, J shed 5 bases, and the junction held 3 bases outside the gene matches. CDR1 and CDR2 (germline): SGHTA, FQGNSA. CDR3 region: CASSSGQGYGYTF. The CDR3 DNA sequence: TGTGCCAGCAGCAGCGGACAGGGGTATGGCTACACCTTC.

This clone turned up a few times. The chain has TRBV10-3 and TRBJ2-3, with a weak D call TRBD1 (6 bases). The CDR3 runs to 14 residues. V lost 8 bases, J lost 2 bases, and 14 bases lay in between. Germline V gene lookup returns CDR1 ENHRY and CDR2 SYGVKD. Here the CDR3 reads CAIGRDKHTDTQYF. The DNA of the CDR3 is TGTGCCATCGGAAGGGACAAGCACACAGATACGCAGTATTTT.

This chain joins TRBV30 and TRBJ1-2, with D possibly being TRBD1 (5 bases). Germline V gene sequence: CDR1 GTSNPN, CDR2 SVGIG (reference sequence). Trimming left V 3 bases short and J 0 bases short, with 8 bases between. The CDR3 loop spans 13 amino acids. CDR3 loop: CAWSRQPNYGYTF. The CDR3 nucleotides read TGTGCCTGGAGCCGACAGCCTAACTATGGCTACACCTTC.

This rearrangement joins TRBV3-1 (or the pseudogene TRBV3-2) to TRBJ2-2; D may be TRBD1 (5 bases). CDR3 length equals 13 residues. V was clipped by 3 bases and J by 4 bases, with 6 bases between them. The germline V gene has CDR1 LGHDT and CDR2 YNNKEL (reference sequence). CDR3 in DNA: TGTGCCAGCAGCCAGGGGCCCACCGGGGAGCTGTTTTTT. It codes for CASSQGPTGELFF.

The V gene is TRBV7-2, the J gene TRBJ1-2; perhaps TRBD1 as D (6 bases). The germline gives CDR1 SGHTA, CDR2 FQGNSA. The length of the CDR3 is 15 residues. V was cut by 1 base and J by 3 bases, with 12 bases left in between. The CDR3 nucleotides read TGTGCCAGCAGCTTAGGTCACAGGGTGGACTATGGCTACACCTTC. This translates into CASSLGHRVDYGYTF.

The chain has TRBV18 and TRBJ2-7; 8 bases map to TRBD1. The junction had 8 bases not matched to a gene; V was cut back by 3 bases and J by 7 bases. The CDR3 spans 14 residues. CDR1 KGHSH and CDR2 LQKENI come from the germline V gene. The CDR3 here is CASSPGQGPREQYF. The CDR3 nucleotides read TGTGCCAGCTCACCCGGACAGGGCCCTCGAGAGCAGTACTTC.

The chain combines TRBV19 with TRBJ2-3; possibly TRBD2 for D (5 bases). With 3 bases removed from V and 14 bases from J, the gap between germline ends came to 18 bases. There are 13 residues in the CDR3. The germline gives CDR1 LNHDA, CDR2 SQIVND (reference sequence). The CDR3 DNA is TGTGCCAGTAGTATCAGGACTTCGTCCGTGCCGTATTTT. Amino acid sequence: CASSIRTSSVPYF.

V usage is TRBV19 and J usage is TRBJ1-1; 10 bases match TRBD1. The germline CDR1 and CDR2 sequences are LNHDA and SQIVND (reference sequence). The V and J ends lost 4 bases and 6 bases, in that order; junction bases with no gene match: 11. This CDR3 comprises 16 residues. The CDR3 loop is CASSTGDRGIQAEAFF. The CDR3 nucleotides read TGTGCCAGTAGTACAGGGGACAGGGGTATCCAGGCTGAAGCTTTCTTT.

This clone was seen more than once but under ten times. V is TRBV27 and J is TRBJ1-1; TRBD1 is a possible D gene (6 bases). V dropped 2 bases and J dropped 2 bases, with 9 bases sitting between them. CDR1 MNHEY and CDR2 SMNVEV come from the germline V gene (reference sequence). The CDR3 spans 14 residues. The CDR3 region is CASSLGTYNTEAFF. The CDR3 bases are TGTGCCAGCAGTTTAGGGACATATAACACTGAAGCTTTCTTT.

The chain carries TRBV4-3 and TRBJ1-4, with D unclear. This CDR3 is 16 amino acids long. V was pared by 5 bases and J by 7 bases, with 20 bases between. Germline V CDR1 and CDR2: LGHNA, YSLEER. DNA of the CDR3: TGCGCCAGCAGCGAAGGAACCGGGATATTAGGTGAAAAACTGTTTTTT. It translates to CASSEGTGILGEKLFF.

This clone was picked up a small number of times. The J gene is TRBJ1-2, the V gene TRBV18, with 7 bases that match TRBD1. Germline V gene lookup returns CDR1 KGHSH and CDR2 LQKENI. The V segment lost 0 bases and the J segment 7 bases; nucleotides outside the gene matches: 8. The CDR3 runs 15 residues. The CDR3 loop reads CASSPPSRGESGYTF. The CDR3 nucleotides are TGTGCCAGCTCACCACCGTCCAGGGGGGAAAGTGGCTACACCTTC.

The chain has TRBV5-1 and TRBJ1-1, with 9 bases lining up with TRBD1. This CDR3 has 15 residues. Per the germline V gene, CDR1 is SGHRS and CDR2 is YFSETQ. V was pared by 5 bases and J by 4 bases, with 9 bases of the junction left unmatched. The CDR3 coding sequence is TGCGCCAGCAGTCAGAGTACAGGGGGCGGCACTGAAGCTTTCTTT. Protein: CASSQSTGGGTEAFF. Together with reference TRBV5-1 and TRBJ1-1, the CDR3 gives the full variable domain: KAGVTQTPRYLIKTRGQQVTLSCSPISGHRSVSWYQQTPGQGLQFLFEYFSETQRNKGNFPGRFSGRQFSNSRSEMNVSTLELGDSALYLCASSQSTGGGTEAFFGQGTRLTVV.

This chain links TRBV4-1 with TRBJ1-4; D gene unclear. Trimming shortened V by 7 bases and J by 0 bases, and 9 bases separated the two germline ends. Germline-derived CDR1 and CDR2 are MGHRA and YSYEKL. There are 14 residues in the CDR3. This CDR3 is CASTYYSTNEKLFF. CDR3 in DNA: TGCGCCAGCACCTACTACTCAACTAATGAAAAACTGTTTTTT.

V gene TRBV7-8 combines with J gene TRBJ2-1; D possibly corresponds to TRBD2 (5 bases). CDR1 and CDR2 (germline): SGHVS, FQNEAQ. The CDR3 length is 11 residues. V was trimmed by 4 bases and J by 11 bases, leaving 9 bases between them. CDR3 sequence reads: CASSYSGKQFF. In nucleotides, the CDR3 is TGTGCCAGCAGCTACTCCGGGAAGCAGTTCTTC.

This sequence joins TRBV7-8 and TRBJ1-1; D is uncertain. CDR1 SGHVS and CDR2 FQNEAQ come from the germline V gene. V was pared by 4 bases and J by 1 base, with 13 bases between. CDR3 size: 15 residues. DNA for the CDR3: TGTGCCAGCAGCTCTCCGGGAGGTGCGAACACTGAAGCTTTCTTT. Encoded protein: CASSSPGGANTEAFF.

The chain links TRBV4-1 to TRBJ1-5; D ambiguous. V lost 0 bases, J lost 4 bases, and 13 bases lay in between. Per the germline V gene, CDR1 is MGHRA and CDR2 is YSYEKL. This CDR3 is built from 16 residues. CDR3 DNA sequence: TGCGCCAGCAGCCAAGAGTTAGCAACCAGAAATCAGCCCCAGCATTTT. Protein: CASSQELATRNQPQHF.

This chain uses TRBV19 with TRBJ1-1, with D possibly being TRBD1 (6 bases). Deletions cut 3 bases from V and 0 bases from J, with 23 bases between. The length of the CDR3 is 19 residues. Germline V gene sequence: CDR1 LNHDA, CDR2 SQIVND (reference sequence). The CDR3 bases are TGTGCCAGTAGTATGGATGGTGTAAGGGGGGGAGGTATGAACACTGAAGCTTTCTTT. Encoded protein: CASSMDGVRGGGMNTEAFF.

The chain combines TRBV14 with TRBJ2-1, with 10 bases lining up with TRBD1. This CDR3 spans 20 amino acids. Germline CDR1 reads SGHDN; CDR2 reads FVKESK. J was trimmed by 0 bases and V by 2 bases; bases with no gene match: 13. DNA of the CDR3: TGTGCCAGCAGCCAACGGACAGGGGGGCTGGTGGCTACCTCCTACAATGAGCAGTTCTTC. It yields the protein CASSQRTGGLVATSYNEQFF.

The V call is TRBV5-1, the J call TRBJ1-2; weak D call: TRBD1 (5 bases). CDR1 is SGHRS and CDR2 is YFSETQ in the germline V gene. CDR3 length equals 13 residues. The germline V and J ends were trimmed by 3 bases and 8 bases, with 14 bases remaining between them. CDR3 in amino acids: CASSYDSLEGYTF. The DNA for the CDR3 is TGCGCCAGCAGCTACGACAGTCTGGAGGGCTACACCTTC.

V usage is TRBV2 and J usage is TRBJ1-6; D is possibly TRBD1 (5 bases). The CDR3 extends over 16 amino acids. The V end was cut by 0 bases, the J end by 7 bases, with 13 bases between. CDR1 is SNHLY, CDR2 FYNNEI, per germline. Here the CDR3 reads CASSEAGRAGNSPLHF. The CDR3 nucleotides are TGTGCCAGCAGTGAAGCCGGCAGGGCGGGAAATTCACCCCTCCACTTT.

The rearrangement uses TRBV7-2 and TRBJ1-2, with D perhaps matching TRBD1 (6 bases). The germline V gene encodes CDR1 SGHTA and CDR2 FQGNSA. Trimming pared 5 bases from V and 4 bases from J, leaving 11 bases between. This CDR3 contains 13 residues. This CDR3 is CASSPLGAYGYTF. The CDR3 coding sequence is TGTGCCAGCAGCCCCCTGGGGGCCTATGGCTACACCTTC. The full variable domain, in which reference TRBV7-2 and TRBJ1-2 provide the parts outside the CDR3, is GAGVSQSPSNKVTEKGKDVELRCDPISGHTALYWYRQSLGQGLEFLIYFQGNSAPDKSGLPSDRFSAERTGGSVSTLTIQRTQQEDSAVYLCASSPLGAYGYTFGSGTRLTVV.

The J gene is TRBJ2-3, the V gene TRBV9, with D perhaps TRBD2 (5 bases). Trimming took 0 bases from V and 11 from J, leaving 10 bases between them. The CDR3 is made up of 12 amino acids. CDR1 is SGDLS and CDR2 is YYNGEE in the germline V gene. CDR3 in amino acids: CASSVGRMGQYF. The CDR3 region has the DNA TGTGCCAGCAGCGTAGGGAGGATGGGGCAGTATTTT.

With respect to this clone: An end of the junction does not agree with germline; a read error may underlie this. This chain links TRBV3-1 (or the pseudogene TRBV3-2) with TRBJ1-2, with TRBD1 matching over 7 bases. CDR1 is LGHDT, CDR2 YNNKEL, per germline (reference sequence). The CDR3 sequence is 14 residues long. CDR3 sequence reads: CASSPRGQAGHPRF. CDR3 DNA sequence: TGTGCCAGCAGCCCCCGAGGACAGGCCGGGCATCCACGCTTC.

This rearrangement joins TRBV3-1 (or the pseudogene TRBV3-2) to TRBJ1-5; D gene uncertain. With 1 base removed from V and 7 bases from J, the gap between germline ends came to 8 bases. Germline lookup yields CDR1 LGHDT and CDR2 YNNKEL (reference sequence). This CDR3 is built from 13 residues. The CDR3 region is CASSQATRQPQHF. DNA for the CDR3: TGTGCCAGCAGCCAAGCCACTCGCCAGCCCCAGCATTTT.